The clone carrying this TCR beta chain was detected only a few times. The antigen remains undetermined. From germline, CDR1 is LNHDA and CDR2 SQIVND (reference sequence). V was cut by 4 bases and J by 0 bases, with 10 bases left in between. The CDR3 runs to 15 residues. This entry belongs to a study of beta chain features in type 1 diabetes. Whole-study findings and limits: Shorter templates might be favored by PCR, and equally so in patients and in controls. Moderate yet significant TCRB CDR3 shortening was seen in Type 1 diabetes patients in all four CD4+ subsets. The naive, central memory and Treg TCRB repertoires showed an apparent similarity that was greater among patients than among healthy donors. Unsettled here was the matter of whether HLA type influences TCRB rearrangement.

cDNA synthesis used the whole RNA isolate, giving expressed TCRB sequences. Assay: immunoSEQ multiplex PCR; the TCRdb copy retains only in-frame clones and omits some. The sample shows 310,000 or so clones, 15% of them seen only once. The TCR sequence derives from a young man with type 1 diabetes. The specimen sequenced was naive CD4+ T cells from blood. The chain combines TRBV19 with TRBJ1-5, with D perhaps matching TRBD1 (6 bases). The CDR3 protein is CASSRTAYSNQPQHF. CDR3 DNA: TGTGCCAGTAGTAGGACAGCTTATAGCAATCAGCCCCAGCATTTT.